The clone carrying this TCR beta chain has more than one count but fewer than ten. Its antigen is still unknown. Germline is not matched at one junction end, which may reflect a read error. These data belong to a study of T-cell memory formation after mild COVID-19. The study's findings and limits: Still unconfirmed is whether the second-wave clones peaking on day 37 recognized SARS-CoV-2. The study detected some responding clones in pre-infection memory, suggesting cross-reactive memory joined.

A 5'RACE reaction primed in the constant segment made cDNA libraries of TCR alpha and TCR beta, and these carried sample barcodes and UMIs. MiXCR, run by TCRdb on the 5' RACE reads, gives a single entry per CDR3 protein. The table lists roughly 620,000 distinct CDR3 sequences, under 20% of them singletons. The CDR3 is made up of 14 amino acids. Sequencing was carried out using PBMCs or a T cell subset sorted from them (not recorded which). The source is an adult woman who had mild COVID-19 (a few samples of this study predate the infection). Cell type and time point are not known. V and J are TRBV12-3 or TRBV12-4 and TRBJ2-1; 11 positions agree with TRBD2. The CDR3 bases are TGTGCCAGCAGATTAGCGGGAGGGCCACATGAGCAGTTCTTC. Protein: CASRLAGGPHEQFF.